A single sample gave rise to the 7 T cell receptor beta chains below, sequenced in a study of blood T cells in healthy people across ages. Alongside a J-beta primer mix, a sample-barcoded 5' primer served in a second PCR lasting about 7 to 12 cycles. TCRdb independently ran MiXCR on the 5' RACE reads; one entry per CDR3 protein. This sample yields about 620,000 distinct CDR3 sequences, of which roughly half are seen a single time; roughly 13% belongs to the top ten. Sequences were obtained from blood. These receptors were collected from an elderly woman in good health.

In nucleotides, the CDR3 is TGTGCCAGCAGCTCGGACAGGGGGCCCGGGCAGCCCCAGCATTTT. Protein product: CASSSDRGPGQPQHF. The rearrangement links TRBV5-6 to TRBJ1-5; TRBD1 aligns across 11 bases. Germline CDR1 and CDR2: SGHDT and YYEEEE. V was pared by 3 bases and J by 7 bases, with 6 bases of the junction left unmatched. The CDR3 spans 15 residues.

The genes are TRBV7-2 and TRBJ1-3; D unclear. Germline V lookup: CDR1 SGHTA, CDR2 FQGNSA. Trimming left V 4 bases short and J 3 bases short, with 7 bases between. The length of the CDR3 is 13 residues. CDR3 region: CASSSNGGNTIYF. In DNA, the CDR3 is TGTGCCAGCAGCTCAAATGGTGGAAACACCATATATTTT.

The count of this clonotype is one. The V and J genes are TRBV5-1 and TRBJ2-1; maybe TRBD2 (5 bases). Germline values: CDR1 SGHRS, CDR2 YFSETQ. The CDR3 totals 16 residues. Trimming took off 0 bases at V and 4 bases at J, with 14 bases between the two ends. CDR3 in amino acids: CASSLGVTSGYNEQFF. The CDR3 bases are TGCGCCAGCAGCTTGGGGGTTACTAGTGGGTACAATGAGCAGTTCTTC.

The chain couples TRBV5-1 to TRBJ2-1, with unresolved D. The germline V gene encodes CDR1 SGHRS and CDR2 YFSETQ. This CDR3 has 13 amino acids. The ends were cut back, 7 bases at V and 2 bases at J, with 10 bases in the middle. The CDR3 region is CASADGTYNEQFF. CDR3 sequence (DNA): TGCGCCAGCGCAGACGGAACCTACAATGAGCAGTTCTTC.

The rearrangement uses TRBV5-1 and TRBJ2-3, with 10 bases fitting TRBD2. The J segment lost 1 base and the V segment lost 0 bases, leaving 5 bases of the junction unmatched. The length of the CDR3 is 17 residues. Germline assignment: CDR1 SGHRS and CDR2 YFSETQ. The CDR3 nucleotides are TGCGCCAGCAGCTTGGGTCTAGCGGGAGTTGGCACAGATACGCAGTATTTT. It is translated as CASSLGLAGVGTDTQYF.

This chain connects TRBV11-2 to TRBJ2-6; 9 nucleotides match TRBD1. The CDR3 sequence is 17 residues long. Germline assignment: CDR1 SGHAT and CDR2 FQNNGV. The V segment lost 1 base and the J segment 4 bases; nucleotides outside the gene matches: 5. For the CDR3, the DNA is TGTGCCAGCAGCTTAGGACAGGGGGTAATGGGGGCCAACGTCCTGACTTTC. This codes for CASSLGQGVMGANVLTF.

As regards this clonotype: This may come from a read error, since a much larger clone is one base off. V usage is TRBV6-5 and J usage is TRBJ2-3; tentative D call: TRBD2 (5 bases). CDR1 and CDR2 from the germline V gene are MNHEY and SVGAGI. The ends were cut back, 5 bases at V and 10 bases at J, with 16 bases in the middle. The CDR3 totals 13 residues. The CDR3 sequence is CASSDVEADAQYF. The CDR3 DNA is TGTGCCAGCAGTGACGTGGAAGCGGATGCGCAGTATTTT.